This T cell receptor (beta chain) is from a study of blood T cell repertoires in COVID-19. At the level of the study: The United States, Italy and Spain supplied acute and convalescent COVID-19 samples. PBMCs, B-cell-depleted T cells, or T cells provided the cDNA or gDNA that made up the material.

Germline V gives CDR1 SGHDT, CDR2 YYEEEE. The CDR3 consists of 17 residues. The junction had 14 bases not matched to a gene; V was cut back by 2 bases and J by 4 bases. Source study methods: Reference gene primer amplification yielded estimated nucleated cell counts. TCRdb keeps only in-frame clones here, not all; method: immunoSEQ multiplex PCR. The V and J calls and the clone size are those of that table, but D and trimming were determined from the DNA. Among 50,000 to 85,000 clones listed, about 90% were seen once. The TCR sequence derives from a human donor in a cohort sampled during active COVID-19. The specimen was peripheral blood. The gene calls are TRBV5-6 and TRBJ1-1; 7 nucleotides match TRBD1. For the CDR3, the DNA is TGTGCCAGCAGCTTTGAGGGGGCGCGGTGGAAAACCACTGAAGCTTTCTTT. As protein: CASSFEGARWKTTEAFF.